Sequencing of this TCR beta chain was carried out in a study of OX40 agonist ivuxolimab in advanced cancers. Across the study: Averaging about 60 years in age, with a range of roughly 20 to 80, the cohort was approximately 84% male.

Samples of blood were obtained at baseline, on cycle 4 day 1, and on cycle 7 day 1. In this sample, this clone turned up once. CDR3 length: 13 residues. V was clipped by 7 bases and J by 8 bases; unmatched bases: 10. Germline CDR1 and CDR2: MNHEY and SMNVEV (reference sequence). Using immunoSEQ multiplex PCR, the repertoire was profiled, and TCRdb retains in-frame clones only, with some absent. The sample gives 30,000 to 35,000 clones, around 88% of which show up once; over 25% is in the top ten. The TCR was taken from an adult with an advanced solid tumor such as melanoma, head and neck, liver or kidney cancer. Sequenced material: CD4+ or CD8+ T cells sorted from blood, taken in a trial of the OX40 agonist ivuxolimab. This chain links TRBV27 with TRBJ1-2, with TRBD1 identical over 7 bases. CDR3 sequence: CASTDRVTGGYTF. The CDR3, as DNA: TGTGCCAGCACTGACAGGGTTACAGGGGGCTACACCTTC.